Listed here is a single T cell receptor beta chain. Its antigen is not known. CD4+ T cells from unexposed donors were obtained before the COVID-19 pandemic (2011-2018). This sample was included in a study of CD4 T cells in relation to SARS-CoV-2 and coronaviruses. Study-wide results and caveats: Samples before the pandemic and after infection were not matched within any donor.

CDR1 MDHEN and CDR2 SYDVKM come from the germline V gene. The germline V and J ends were trimmed by 5 bases and 0 bases, with 6 bases remaining between them. The CDR3 spans 13 residues. Libraries were prepared by immunoSEQ multiplex PCR; TCRdb keeps only in-frame clonotypes and omits some of them. This table holds about 59,000 clones, 86% found once. The source of this sequence is a human donor in good health. The material sequenced was memory CD4+ T cells from PBMCs. The rearrangement links TRBV28 to TRBJ2-3; D is unclear. CDR3 residues: CASSLYSTDTQYF. DNA for the CDR3: TGTGCCAGCAGTCTCTACAGCACAGATACGCAGTATTTT.